This T cell receptor (beta chain) was sequenced for a study of memory CD4+ T cells and cytomegalovirus serostatus. Study results and limitations: Of 150 to 200 reported CMV TCRbeta sequences, 60 to 85 were found in memory CD4+ repertoires.

Repertoires were generated with immunoSEQ multiplex PCR, while TCRdb's copy carries only in-frame clones and drops some. The sample carries 30,000 to 50,000 clones, about 73% recorded once. Germline CDR1 SGHAT, CDR2 FQNNGV. Trimming left V 3 bases short and J 0 bases short, with 15 bases between. CDR3 length: 17 residues. As concerns this clone: Its matching antigen is unknown.

The sort gate was single viable CD3+CD4+CD8-CD45RO+ cells for memory CD4+ T cells. Positive selection with CD4 microbeads enriched total CD4+ T cells. The TCR originated in an adult in good health and CMV-seronegative. Sample: memory CD4+ T cells from blood. This chain links TRBV11-2 with TRBJ1-5; no clear D. The CDR3 coding sequence is TGTGCCAGCAGCTTGACTTCCGGGGATTATAGCAATCAGCCCCAGCATTTT. Protein sequence: CASSLTSGDYSNQPQHF.